This entry features one TCR beta chain sequence. The antigen it binds to is not known. The sample holds no much larger clone one base away, and base qualities are not on file. In light of the paper, this sample's time point label describes: week 47, end of study. Each vaccine dose, consisting of 300 ug of a 20-mer mutant IDH1 peptide in Montanide, was administered subcutaneously with topical imiquimod. Patients were given eight vaccinations, in weeks 1, 3, 5, 7, 11, 15, 19 and 23, which matched visits V03 through V10. Newly diagnosed WHO grade 3 or 4 IDH1-mutant astrocytomas showing loss of nuclear ATRX were present in the donors. The samples were drawn from NOA16, a multicentre, single-arm, open-label phase I trial in Germany that tested a mutant IDH1 peptide vaccine in humans for the first time. Genomic DNA for TCRB sequencing was extracted from EDTA blood using the DNeasy Blood and Tissue Kit.

Libraries were constructed by the immunoSEQ multiplex PCR assay. Rearranged TCR beta chain sequences were amplified with the hsTCRB Kit following the manufacturer's protocol. Sequencing of TCRB libraries was carried out on an Illumina MiSeq. On the study's bioinformatics: Demultiplexing, trimming and gene mapping were performed with the kit vendor's proprietary platform. TCRdb limited this immuneACCESS table to in-frame rearrangements with V and J called. A share of clones is missing; checked studies link under half to unresolved V genes, and the rest is unexplained. The V and J calls and clone size come from that table; D and trimming were worked out from the DNA. For this sample there are 75,000 to 95,000 clones; under 90% appear just once. Of the sample, roughly 0.81% falls within the top ten clones. These data belong to a study of a mutant IDH1 vaccine in newly diagnosed glioma (dated by TCRdb to 2020 to 2023). About the full investigation: Vaccination began 4-6 weeks after radiotherapy alone, or alongside temozolomide cycles in the chemotherapy-containing groups. Of the 30 to 35 treated patients, roughly 60% were male and around 40% were female, and a mean age of 40.4 years was recorded. Prior to enrollment, patients had been given standard therapy consisting of radiotherapy alone, temozolomide alone, or radiochemotherapy with temozolomide, with the combination given to most patients. The week-35 safety follow-up was designated visit V12, and the week-47 end of study was designated visit V13. Peripheral blood was collected at six visits: V03 (baseline), V05, V07, V10, V12 and V13. Longitudinal TCRB deep sequencing was performed for 20 to 25 treated patients wherever samples were available for exploratory analyses. The investigation overall reported the following: Selection of PBMC samples for TCRB deep sequencing was based on availability. No apparent relationship was observed between pseudoprogression and alterations in the top peripheral T cell clonotypes detected by TCRB sequencing. Immune responses induced by the vaccine were seen in 90% to 95% of patients across multiple MHC alleles. It was noted by the authors that analyses of patient blood samples could not be reproduced owing to sample limitations.

The sequences come from PBMCs, collected from a glioma patient whose treatment included an IDH1 peptide vaccine. The TCR comes from a woman in her forties or fifties with glioma.

CDR3 sequence: CASYPARGINQPQHF. The DNA is as follows: TGTGCCAGCTACCCCGCCCGGGGGATTAATCAGCCCCAGCATTTT. The V and J segments used are TRBV6-1 and TRBJ1-5; a weak D assignment points to TRBD1 (5 bases agree). Measured from the cysteine to the phenylalanine, the CDR3 is 15 residues long. The retained sequence is limited to the CDR3, 45 bases, with the frame set at the first base. The germline V gene specifies MNHNS as CDR1 and SASEGT as CDR2. V gives up 8 bases and J gives up 4 bases, and the segment between their germline ends measures 18 bases.